This TCR beta chain was sequenced for a study of OX40 agonist ivuxolimab in advanced cancers. It was autoimmune disease history or systemic immunosuppression that excluded patients. About this clone itself: The target antigen is unknown.

TCRdb keeps only in-frame clones here, not all; method: immunoSEQ multiplex PCR. This sample has tens of thousands of clones, with approximately 87% found just once. Study findings and constraints: Averaged across samples, CD8+ T cells carried more expanded clones than CD4+ did.

CDR3 size: 16 residues. Germline assignment: CDR1 SGHTA and CDR2 FQGTGA. J was trimmed by 2 bases and V by 4 bases; bases with no gene match: 8. The source of this sequence is an adult with an advanced solid tumor such as melanoma, head and neck, liver or kidney cancer. Source: CD4+ or CD8+ T cells sorted from blood, taken in a trial of the OX40 agonist ivuxolimab. The chain is built from TRBV7-3 and TRBJ2-1; the match to TRBD2 covers 7 bases. CDR3 bases: TGTGCCAGCAGCTCGACCGGGGGAGGGACCTACAATGAGCAGTTCTTC. It yields the protein CASSSTGGGTYNEQFF.